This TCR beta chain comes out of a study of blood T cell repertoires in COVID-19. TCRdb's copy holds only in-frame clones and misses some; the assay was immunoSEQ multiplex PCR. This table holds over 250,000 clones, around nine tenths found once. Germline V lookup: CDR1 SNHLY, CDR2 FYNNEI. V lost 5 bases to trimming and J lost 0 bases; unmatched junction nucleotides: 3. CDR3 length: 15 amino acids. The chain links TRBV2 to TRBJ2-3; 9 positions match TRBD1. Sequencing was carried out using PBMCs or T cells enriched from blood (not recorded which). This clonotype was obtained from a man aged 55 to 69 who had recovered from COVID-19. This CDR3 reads CASSYRGLSTDTQYF. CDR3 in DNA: TGTGCCAGCAGTTACAGGGGGCTGAGCACAGATACGCAGTATTTT.